These T cell receptor beta chains were read from a single sample in a study of blood T cell repertoires in COVID-19. Produced via immunoSEQ multiplex PCR; TCRdb's table is partial and in-frame only. The sample shows fewer than 60,000 clones, 80% to 90% of them seen only once. Sequencing was performed on peripheral blood. These receptors were taken from a woman in her fifties or sixties with COVID-19, enrolled during active disease. Both conserved end residues are trimmed from each CDR3. The D gene is left open where the match is weak.

D: .
J: TRBJ1-2
V: TRBV2
CDR3: ASSVEMGRLRYT

D: TRBD1
J: TRBJ1-6
V: TRBV11-2
CDR3: ASSPTGFSSNSPLH

D: .
J: TRBJ1-5
V: TRBV6-6
CDR3: ATQGSGPNQPQH

D: TRBD1
J: TRBJ2-2
V: TRBV19
CDR3: ASSPGQGKPGELF

D: .
J: TRBJ2-3
V: TRBV27
CDR3: ASRPRGVGAGYTDTQY

D: TRBD2
J: TRBJ2-1
V: TRBV19
CDR3: ASSIGRAGGGHEQF

D: .
J: TRBJ1-5
V: TRBV30
CDR3: AWSPQGNQPQH

D: .
J: TRBJ2-3
V: TRBV7-6
CDR3: ASSRDGNTRSY

D: TRBD1
J: TRBJ2-1
V: TRBV29-1
CDR3: SAERTGGPNEQF

D: .
J: TRBJ2-3
V: TRBV5-1
CDR3: ASSLTAGGTDTQY

D: .
J: TRBJ2-7
V: TRBV11-2
CDR3: ASSLSGSPEQY

D: TRBD1
J: TRBJ2-7
V: TRBV11-2
CDR3: ASSNTGGGFEQY

D: TRBD1
J: TRBJ1-5
V: TRBV20-1
CDR3: SASPGTGVQPQH

D: .
J: TRBJ1-4
V: TRBV19
CDR3: ASSKGHSNEKLF

D: TRBD1
J: TRBJ2-2
V: TRBV28
CDR3: ASSFGPLDRVLNTGELF

D: .
J: TRBJ1-6
V: TRBV10-1
CDR3: ASSARENSPLH

D: .
J: TRBJ2-3
V: TRBV30
CDR3: AWSRRGGSTDTQY

D: TRBD1
J: TRBJ2-5
V: TRBV23-1
CDR3: ASSPDRVETQY

D: TRBD1
J: TRBJ2-7
V: TRBV19
CDR3: ARLPGWDRTYEQY

D: TRBD2
J: TRBJ2-5
V: TRBV4-1
CDR3: ASSPGVASGRSETQY

D: TRBD2
J: TRBJ2-1
V: TRBV5-4
CDR3: ASSLAGGFGQF

D: TRBD2
J: TRBJ2-7
V: TRBV2
CDR3: ASNWPLAGEGYEQY

D: TRBD1
J: TRBJ2-6
V: TRBV2
CDR3: ASRGWTGGSGANVLT

D: .
J: TRBJ2-5
V: TRBV19
CDR3: ASSIQGRRQETQY

D: .
J: TRBJ2-3
V: TRBV21-1
CDR3: ASSLPSPKTSGPSTDTQY

D: TRBD1
J: TRBJ1-5
V: TRBV7-9
CDR3: ASSRTFSQGAVGNQPQH

D: TRBD1
J: TRBJ2-2
V: TRBV19
CDR3: ASSILGTANTGELF

D: .
J: TRBJ1-1
V: TRBV19
CDR3: ASSIYGEAF

D: .
J: TRBJ1-2
V: TRBV27
CDR3: ASSNTGGANYGYT

D: TRBD2
J: TRBJ2-7
V: TRBV28
CDR3: ASSPLGASGNTYEQY

D: .
J: TRBJ1-6
V: TRBV5-1
CDR3: ASSALRGPLH

D: .
J: TRBJ1-1
V: TRBV11-2
CDR3: ASSFQGTEAF

D: TRBD2
J: TRBJ2-2
V: TRBV19
CDR3: ASIMRAGVTGELF

D: .
J: TRBJ1-1
V: TRBV30
CDR3: AWSGGPRRTEAF

D: TRBD2
J: TRBJ2-1
V: TRBV28
CDR3: ASSHRTGTSGKGGEQF

D: .
J: TRBJ2-7
V: TRBV5-1
CDR3: ASSLAGKPYEQY

D: .
J: TRBJ2-7
V: TRBV11-2
CDR3: ASSQIPGAVYEQY

D: .
J: TRBJ1-1
V: TRBV11-2
CDR3: ASSSPTVGRRSEAF

D: .
J: TRBJ2-7
V: TRBV7-9
CDR3: ASSLGSSNTYEQY

D: .
J: TRBJ1-2
V: TRBV19
CDR3: ASSMGAGLDYGYT

D: .
J: TRBJ2-7
V: TRBV15
CDR3: ATSPYRTSYEQY

D: .
J: TRBJ2-5
V: TRBV19
CDR3: ASTSGETQY

D: TRBD1
J: TRBJ2-7
V: TRBV5-1
CDR3: ASSPTGESYEQY

D: TRBD2
J: TRBJ2-1
V: TRBV10-2
CDR3: ASRGLAGASSYNEQF

D: TRBD1
J: TRBJ2-5
V: TRBV7-9
CDR3: ASDRGRETQY

D: .
J: TRBJ1-1
V: TRBV6-6
CDR3: ASSYPMNTEAF